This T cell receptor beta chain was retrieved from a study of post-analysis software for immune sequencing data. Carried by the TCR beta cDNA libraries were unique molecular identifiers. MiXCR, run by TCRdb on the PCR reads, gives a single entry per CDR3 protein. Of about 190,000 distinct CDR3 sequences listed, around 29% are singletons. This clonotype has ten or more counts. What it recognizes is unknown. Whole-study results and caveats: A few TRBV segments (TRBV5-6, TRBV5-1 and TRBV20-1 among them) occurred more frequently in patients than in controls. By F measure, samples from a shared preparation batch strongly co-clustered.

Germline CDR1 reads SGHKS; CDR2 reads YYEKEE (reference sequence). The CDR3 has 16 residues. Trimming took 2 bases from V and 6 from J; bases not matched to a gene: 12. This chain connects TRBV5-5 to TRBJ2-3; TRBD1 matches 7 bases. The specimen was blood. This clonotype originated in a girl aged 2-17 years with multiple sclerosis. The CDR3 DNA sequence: TGTGCCAGCAGCTTCGCCACCGGGACAGCAATCGATACGCAGTATTTT. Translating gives CASSFATGTAIDTQYF.